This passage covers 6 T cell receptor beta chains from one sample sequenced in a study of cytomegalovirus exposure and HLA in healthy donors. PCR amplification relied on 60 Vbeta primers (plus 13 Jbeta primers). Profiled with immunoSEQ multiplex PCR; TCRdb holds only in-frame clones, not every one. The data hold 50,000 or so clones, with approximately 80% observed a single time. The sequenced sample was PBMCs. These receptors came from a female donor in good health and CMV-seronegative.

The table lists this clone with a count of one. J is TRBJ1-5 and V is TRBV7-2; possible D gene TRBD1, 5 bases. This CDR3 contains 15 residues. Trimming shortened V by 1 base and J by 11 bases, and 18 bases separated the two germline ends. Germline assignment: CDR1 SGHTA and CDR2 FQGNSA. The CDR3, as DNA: TGTGCCAGCAGCTTAGGGGGCGGGGATGAGGAGACCCAGCATTTT. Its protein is CASSLGGGDEETQHF. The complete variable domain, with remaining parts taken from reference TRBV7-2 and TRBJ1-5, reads GAGVSQSPSNKVTEKGKDVELRCDPISGHTALYWYRQSLGQGLEFLIYFQGNSAPDKSGLPSDRFSAERTGGSVSTLTIQRTQQEDSAVYLCASSLGGGDEETQHFGDGTRLSIL.

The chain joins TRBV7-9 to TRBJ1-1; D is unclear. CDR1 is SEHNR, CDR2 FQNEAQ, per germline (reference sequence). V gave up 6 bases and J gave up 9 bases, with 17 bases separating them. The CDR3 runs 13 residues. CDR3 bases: TGTGCCAGCAGTCGTTCGAACGGAGAGAAAGCTTTCTTT. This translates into CASSRSNGEKAFF.

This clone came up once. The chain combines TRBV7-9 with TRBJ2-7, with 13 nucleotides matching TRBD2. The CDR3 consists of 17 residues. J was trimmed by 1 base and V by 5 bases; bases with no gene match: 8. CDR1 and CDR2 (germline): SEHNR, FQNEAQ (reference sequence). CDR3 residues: CASSQGLAGDRSYEQYF. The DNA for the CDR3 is TGTGCCAGCAGCCAAGGACTAGCGGGAGATCGGTCCTACGAGCAGTACTTC.

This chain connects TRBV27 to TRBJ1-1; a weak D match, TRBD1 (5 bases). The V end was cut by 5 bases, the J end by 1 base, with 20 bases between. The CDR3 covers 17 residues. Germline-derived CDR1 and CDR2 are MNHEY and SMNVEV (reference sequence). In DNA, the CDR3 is TGTGCCAGCAGTCCCGCACTCTACCGGGGGACGAACACTGAAGCTTTCTTT. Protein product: CASSPALYRGTNTEAFF.

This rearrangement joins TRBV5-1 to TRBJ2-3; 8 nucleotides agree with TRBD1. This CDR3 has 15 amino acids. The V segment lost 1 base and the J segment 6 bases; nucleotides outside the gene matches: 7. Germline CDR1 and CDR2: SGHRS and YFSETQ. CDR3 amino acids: CASSLPGQEVDTQYF. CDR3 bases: TGCGCCAGCAGCTTGCCGGGACAGGAGGTGGATACGCAGTATTTT.

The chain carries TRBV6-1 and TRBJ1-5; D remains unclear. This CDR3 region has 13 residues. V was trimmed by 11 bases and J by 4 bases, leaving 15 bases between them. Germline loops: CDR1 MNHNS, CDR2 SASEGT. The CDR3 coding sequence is TGTGCCCTCACCGGGGAGCTAAATCAGCCCCAGCATTTT. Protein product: CALTGELNQPQHF.